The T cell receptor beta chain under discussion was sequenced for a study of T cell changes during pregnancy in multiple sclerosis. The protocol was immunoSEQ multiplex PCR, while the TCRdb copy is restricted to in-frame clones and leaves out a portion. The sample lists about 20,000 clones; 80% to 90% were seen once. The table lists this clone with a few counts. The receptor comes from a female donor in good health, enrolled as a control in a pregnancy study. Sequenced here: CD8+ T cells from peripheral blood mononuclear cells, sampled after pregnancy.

The CDR3 spells CASSYGDRSYEQYF. The CDR3 DNA is TGCGCCAGCAGCTACGGGGACAGGTCCTACGAGCAGTACTTC. The chain joins TRBV4-1 to TRBJ2-7; 8 bases match TRBD1. CDR1 MGHRA and CDR2 YSYEKL come from the germline V gene. The CDR3 is made up of 14 amino acids. The V gene end was trimmed by 5 bases and the J gene end by 1 base; junction bases not matched to a gene: 4.